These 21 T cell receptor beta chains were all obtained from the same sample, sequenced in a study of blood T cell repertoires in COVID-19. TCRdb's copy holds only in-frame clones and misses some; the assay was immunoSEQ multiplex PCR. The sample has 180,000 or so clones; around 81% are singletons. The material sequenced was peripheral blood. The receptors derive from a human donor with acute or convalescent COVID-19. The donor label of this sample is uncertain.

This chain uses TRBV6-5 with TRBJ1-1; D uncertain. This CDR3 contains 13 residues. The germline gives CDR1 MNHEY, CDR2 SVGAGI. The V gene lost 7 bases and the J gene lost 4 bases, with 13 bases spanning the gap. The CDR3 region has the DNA TGTGCCAGCAATTGGCGAGGAAGCACTGAAGCTTTCTTT. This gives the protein CASNWRGSTEAFF.

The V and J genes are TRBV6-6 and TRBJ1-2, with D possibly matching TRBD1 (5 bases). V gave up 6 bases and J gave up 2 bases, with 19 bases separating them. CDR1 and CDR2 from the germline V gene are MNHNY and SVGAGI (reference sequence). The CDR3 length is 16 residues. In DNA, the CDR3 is TGTGCCAGCAGACCCAATAACAGGTTACTCAACTATGGCTACACCTTC. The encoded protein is CASRPNNRLLNYGYTF.

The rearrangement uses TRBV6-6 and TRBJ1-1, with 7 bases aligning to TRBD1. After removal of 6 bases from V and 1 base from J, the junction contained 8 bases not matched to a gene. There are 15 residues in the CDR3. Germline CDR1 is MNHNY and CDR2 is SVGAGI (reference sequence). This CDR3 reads CASRPRQGSNTEAFF. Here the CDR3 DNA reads TGTGCCAGCAGACCCCGACAGGGATCGAACACTGAAGCTTTCTTT.

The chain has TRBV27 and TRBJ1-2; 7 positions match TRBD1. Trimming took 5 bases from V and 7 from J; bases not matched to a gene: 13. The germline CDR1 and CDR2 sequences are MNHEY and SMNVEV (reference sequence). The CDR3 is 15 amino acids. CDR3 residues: CASSGGATGNRGYTF. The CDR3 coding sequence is TGTGCCAGCAGTGGAGGGGCGACAGGGAACCGTGGCTACACCTTC.

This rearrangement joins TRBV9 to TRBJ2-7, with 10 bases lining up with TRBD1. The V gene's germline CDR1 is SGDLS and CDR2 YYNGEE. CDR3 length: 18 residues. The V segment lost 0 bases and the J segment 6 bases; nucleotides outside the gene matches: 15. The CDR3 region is CASSVASRGGTGAPEQYF. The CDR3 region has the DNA TGTGCCAGCAGCGTAGCTAGCAGAGGTGGGACAGGGGCCCCCGAGCAGTACTTC.

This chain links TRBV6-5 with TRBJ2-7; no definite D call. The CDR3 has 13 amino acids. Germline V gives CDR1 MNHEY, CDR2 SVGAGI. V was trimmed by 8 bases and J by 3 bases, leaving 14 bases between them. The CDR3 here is CASESAISYEQYF. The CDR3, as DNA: TGTGCCAGCGAATCCGCGATAAGCTACGAGCAGTACTTC.

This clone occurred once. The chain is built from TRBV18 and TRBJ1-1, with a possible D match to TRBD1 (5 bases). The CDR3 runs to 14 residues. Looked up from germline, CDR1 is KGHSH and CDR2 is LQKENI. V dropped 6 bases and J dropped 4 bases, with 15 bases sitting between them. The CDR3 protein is CASSQQDQGTEAFF. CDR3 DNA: TGTGCCAGCTCTCAACAGGATCAGGGCACTGAAGCTTTCTTT.

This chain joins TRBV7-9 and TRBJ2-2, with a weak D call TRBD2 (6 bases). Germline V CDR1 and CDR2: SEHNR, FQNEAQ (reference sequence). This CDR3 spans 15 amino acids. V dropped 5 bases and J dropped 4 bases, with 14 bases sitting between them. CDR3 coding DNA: TGTGCCAGCAGCCGATGGAGGGTTAGCACCGGGGAGCTGTTTTTT. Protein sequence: CASSRWRVSTGELFF.

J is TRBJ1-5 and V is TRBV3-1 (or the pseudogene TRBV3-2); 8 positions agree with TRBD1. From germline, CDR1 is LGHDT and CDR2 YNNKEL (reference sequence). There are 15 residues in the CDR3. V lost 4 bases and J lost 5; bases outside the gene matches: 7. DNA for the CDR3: TGTGCCAGCAGCCCTGCAGGGGGCGCGGATCAGCCCCAGCATTTT. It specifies CASSPAGGADQPQHF.

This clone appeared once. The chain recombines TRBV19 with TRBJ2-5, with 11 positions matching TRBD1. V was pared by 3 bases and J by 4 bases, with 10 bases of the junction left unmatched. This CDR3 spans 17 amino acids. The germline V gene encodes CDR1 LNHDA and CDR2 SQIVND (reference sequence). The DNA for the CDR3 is TGTGCCAGTAGTATGTTGGGACAGGGGGACGATGGAGAGACCCAGTACTTC. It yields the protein CASSMLGQGDDGETQYF. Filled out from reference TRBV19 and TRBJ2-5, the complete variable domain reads DGGITQSPKYLFRKEGQNVTLSCEQNLNHDAMYWYRQDPGQGLRLIYYSQIVNDFQKGDIAEGYSVSREKKESFPLTVTSAQKNPTAFYLCASSMLGQGDDGETQYFGPGTRLLVL.

Here the CDR3 reads CASSLTGMDSPLHF. The CDR3 nucleotides are TGTGCCAGCAGCTTAACAGGGATGGATTCACCCCTCCACTTT. The chain combines TRBV7-9 with TRBJ1-6, with D perhaps matching TRBD1 (6 bases). Per the germline V gene, CDR1 is SEHNR and CDR2 is FQNEAQ (reference sequence). The ends were cut back, 2 bases at V and 8 bases at J, with 10 bases in the middle. The CDR3 has 14 residues. The whole variable domain, remainder taken from reference TRBV7-9 and TRBJ1-6, is DTGVSQNPRHKITKRGQNVTFRCDPISEHNRLYWYRQTLGQGPEFLTYFQNEAQLEKSRLLSDRFSAERPKGSFSTLEIQRTEQGDSAMYLCASSLTGMDSPLHFGNGTRLTVT.

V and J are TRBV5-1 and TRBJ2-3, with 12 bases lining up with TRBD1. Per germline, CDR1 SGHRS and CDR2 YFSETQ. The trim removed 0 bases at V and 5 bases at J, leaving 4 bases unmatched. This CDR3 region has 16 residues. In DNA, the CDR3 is TGCGCCAGCAGCTTGGAGGGACAGGGGGCCGTAGATACGCAGTATTTT. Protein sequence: CASSLEGQGAVDTQYF. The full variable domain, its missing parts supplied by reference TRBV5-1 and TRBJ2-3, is KAGVTQTPRYLIKTRGQQVTLSCSPISGHRSVSWYQQTPGQGLQFLFEYFSETQRNKGNFPGRFSGRQFSNSRSEMNVSTLELGDSALYLCASSLEGQGAVDTQYFGPGTRLTVL.

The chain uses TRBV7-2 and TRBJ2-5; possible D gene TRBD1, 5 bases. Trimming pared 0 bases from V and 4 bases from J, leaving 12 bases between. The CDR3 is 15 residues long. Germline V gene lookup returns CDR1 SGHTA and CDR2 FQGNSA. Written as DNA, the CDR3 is TGTGCCAGCAGCTTAGCGGCAGGGAAGAGAGAGACCCAGTACTTC. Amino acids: CASSLAAGKRETQYF.

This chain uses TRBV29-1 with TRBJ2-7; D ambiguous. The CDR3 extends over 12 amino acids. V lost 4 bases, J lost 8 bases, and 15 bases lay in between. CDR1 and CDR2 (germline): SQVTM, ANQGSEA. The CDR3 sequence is CSVVDTAGKQYF. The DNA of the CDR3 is TGCAGCGTTGTAGACACAGCTGGAAAGCAGTACTTC.

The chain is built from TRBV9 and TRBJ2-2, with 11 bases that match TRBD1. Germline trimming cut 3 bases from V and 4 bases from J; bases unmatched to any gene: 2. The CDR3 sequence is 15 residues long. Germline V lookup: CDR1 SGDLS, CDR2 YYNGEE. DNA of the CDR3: TGTGCCAGCAGCGCCGGGACAGGGGGCACCGGGGAGCTGTTTTTT. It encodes CASSAGTGGTGELFF.

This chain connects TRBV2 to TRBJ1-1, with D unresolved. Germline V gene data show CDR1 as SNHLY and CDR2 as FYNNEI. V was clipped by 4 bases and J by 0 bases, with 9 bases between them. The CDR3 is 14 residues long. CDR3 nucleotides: TGTGCCAGCAGTGGTGCAGGTGTGAACACTGAAGCTTTCTTT. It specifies CASSGAGVNTEAFF. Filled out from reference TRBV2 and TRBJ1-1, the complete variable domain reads EPEVTQTPSHQVTQMGQEVILRCVPISNHLYFYWYRQILGQKVEFLVSFYNNEISEKSEIFDDQFSVERPDGSNFTLKIRSTKLEDSAMYFCASSGAGVNTEAFFGQGTRLTVV.

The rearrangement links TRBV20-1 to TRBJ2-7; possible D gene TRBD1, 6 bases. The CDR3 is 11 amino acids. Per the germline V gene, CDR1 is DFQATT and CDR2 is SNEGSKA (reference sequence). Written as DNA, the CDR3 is TGCGCCGCCGCAGGGGCCTACGAGCAGTACTTC. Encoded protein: CAAAGAYEQYF.

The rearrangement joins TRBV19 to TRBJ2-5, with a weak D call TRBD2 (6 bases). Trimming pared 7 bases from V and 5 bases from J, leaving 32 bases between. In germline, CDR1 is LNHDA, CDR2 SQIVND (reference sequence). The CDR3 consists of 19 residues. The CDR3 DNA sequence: TGTGCCAGTAACCCAGAGCGGGCAATCCGGGACGGTGAGCGGGAGACCCAGTACTTC. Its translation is CASNPERAIRDGERETQYF.

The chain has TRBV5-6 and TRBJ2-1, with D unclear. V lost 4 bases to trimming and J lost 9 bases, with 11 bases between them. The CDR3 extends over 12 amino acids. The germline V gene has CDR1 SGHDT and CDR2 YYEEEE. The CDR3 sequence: CASSQTNGEQFF. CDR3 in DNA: TGTGCCAGCAGCCAGACAAACGGTGAGCAGTTCTTC.

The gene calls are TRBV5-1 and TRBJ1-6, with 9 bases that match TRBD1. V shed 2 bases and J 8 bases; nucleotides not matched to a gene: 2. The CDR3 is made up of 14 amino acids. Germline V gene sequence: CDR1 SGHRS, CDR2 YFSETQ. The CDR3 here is CASSLRTGDSPLHF. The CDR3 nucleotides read TGCGCCAGCAGCTTAAGGACAGGGGATTCACCCCTCCACTTT.

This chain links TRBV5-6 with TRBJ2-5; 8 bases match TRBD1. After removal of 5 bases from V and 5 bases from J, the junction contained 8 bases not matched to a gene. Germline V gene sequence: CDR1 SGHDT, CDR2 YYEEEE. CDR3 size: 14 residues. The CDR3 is CASSRQGLGETQYF. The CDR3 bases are TGTGCCAGCAGTCGACAGGGGCTCGGGGAGACCCAGTACTTC. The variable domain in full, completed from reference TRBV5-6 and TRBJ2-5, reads DAGVTQSPTHLIKTRGQQVTLRCSPKSGHDTVSWYQQALGQGPQFIFQYYEEEERQRGNFPDRFSGHQFPNYSSELNVNALLLGDSALYLCASSRQGLGETQYFGPGTRLLVL.